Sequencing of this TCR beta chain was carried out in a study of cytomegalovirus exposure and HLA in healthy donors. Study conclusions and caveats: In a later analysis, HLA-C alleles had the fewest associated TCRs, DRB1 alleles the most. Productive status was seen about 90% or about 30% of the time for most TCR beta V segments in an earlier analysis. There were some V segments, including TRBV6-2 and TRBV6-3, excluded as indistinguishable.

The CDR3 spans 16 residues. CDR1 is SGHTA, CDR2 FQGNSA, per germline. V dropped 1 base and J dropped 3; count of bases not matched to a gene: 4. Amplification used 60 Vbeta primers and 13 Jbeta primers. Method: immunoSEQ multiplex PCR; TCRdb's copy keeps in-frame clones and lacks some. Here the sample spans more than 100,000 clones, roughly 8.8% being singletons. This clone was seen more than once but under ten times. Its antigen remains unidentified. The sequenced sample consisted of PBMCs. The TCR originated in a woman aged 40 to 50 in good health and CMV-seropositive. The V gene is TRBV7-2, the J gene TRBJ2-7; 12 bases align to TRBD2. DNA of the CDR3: TGTGCCAGCAGCTTAGAAGGACTAGCGGGATTCTACGAGCAGTACTTC. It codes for CASSLEGLAGFYEQYF. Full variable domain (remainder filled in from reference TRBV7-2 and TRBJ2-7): GAGVSQSPSNKVTEKGKDVELRCDPISGHTALYWYRQSLGQGLEFLIYFQGNSAPDKSGLPSDRFSAERTGGSVSTLTIQRTQQEDSAVYLCASSLEGLAGFYEQYFGPGTRLTVT.